This T cell receptor beta chain was obtained from a study of shared clonotypes between healthy human individuals. This clone was seen only a few times. This CDR3 is built from 15 residues. At the deep level, the assay was run. Some clones are missing from TCRdb's copy, which holds only in-frame ones; the method was immunoSEQ multiplex PCR. The sample includes over a million clones, around three quarters of them seen just once. The rearrangement links TRBV12-1 to TRBJ2-1; the DNA was not used to check the table's D call, TRBD2. TRBV12-1 is labeled a pseudogene. This sequence originates from a man aged 18 to 30 in good health. Some clones in this sample may be carry-over from other donors' samples. What was sequenced was memory CD4+ T cells from PBMCs. Subset specified: CD45RA-negative fraction. The CDR3 sequence is CASSSAGIAGHEQFF. The CDR3 DNA sequence: TGTGCCAGCAGCTCAGCGGGAATCGCGGGTCATGAGCAGTTCTTC.